These 26 T cell receptor beta chains were sequenced from one sample in a study of T-cell reconstitution after alpha-beta-depleted transplantation in children. Unique molecular identifiers tagged the TCRbeta library. TCRdb independently ran MiXCR on the PCR reads; one entry per CDR3 protein. The profile shows a few hundred thousand distinct CDR3 sequences, about 9.3% of them singletons. The source was PBMCs from the stem cell graft donor, collected from the stem cell graft. The receptors stem from a human donor who donated a stem cell graft to a child with acute lymphoblastic leukemia.

In this sample, this clonotype turned up a few times. This chain links TRBV4-1 with TRBJ2-1; 10 bases map to TRBD2. In germline, CDR1 is MGHRA, CDR2 YSYEKL. V lost 0 bases and J lost 9; bases outside the gene matches: 8. The CDR3 is made up of 16 amino acids. The CDR3 loop reads CASSQDVSGGFSEQFF. For the CDR3, the DNA is TGCGCCAGCAGCCAAGATGTTAGCGGGGGGTTTAGTGAGCAGTTCTTC.

The chain combines TRBV7-3 with TRBJ2-2; D remains ambiguous. The germline V gene encodes CDR1 SGHTA and CDR2 FQGTGA. This CDR3 is built from 12 residues. V gave up 1 base and J gave up 10 bases, with 7 bases separating them. This CDR3 is CASSLNSQELFF. CDR3 coding DNA: TGTGCCAGCAGCTTAAACTCTCAGGAGCTGTTTTTT.

This clonotype has just a few counts. The J gene is TRBJ2-2, the V gene TRBV4-2; no reliable D call. CDR3 length: 14 residues. The V gene lost 0 bases and the J gene lost 5 bases, with 7 bases spanning the gap. Germline CDR1 reads LGHNA; CDR2 reads YNFKEQ. CDR3 DNA sequence: TGTGCCAGCAGCCAAGATAAGGGAACCGGGGAGCTGTTTTTT. Encoded protein: CASSQDKGTGELFF.

This clonotype came up a few times. The chain is built from TRBV5-1 and TRBJ1-4; D call uncertain. The germline V and J ends were trimmed by 2 bases and 2 bases, with 7 bases remaining between them. The CDR3 has 14 residues. CDR1 is SGHRS, CDR2 YFSETQ, per germline. Here the CDR3 reads CASSFGETNEKLFF. CDR3 nucleotide sequence: TGCGCCAGCAGCTTTGGGGAGACTAATGAAAAACTGTTTTTT.

V is TRBV12-3 or TRBV12-4 and J is TRBJ1-1, with a weak D call TRBD1 (5 bases). The germline V and J ends were trimmed by 6 bases and 3 bases, with 17 bases remaining between them. The CDR3 spans 15 residues. CDR3 sequence: CASSSTGPGDTEAFF. The CDR3, as DNA: TGTGCCAGCAGCTCAACAGGTCCCGGGGACACTGAAGCTTTCTTT.

The chain has TRBV7-9 and TRBJ2-2; D gene unclear. The ends were cut back, 8 bases at V and 2 bases at J, with 15 bases in the middle. Germline CDR1 reads SEHNR; CDR2 reads FQNEAQ (reference sequence). The CDR3 covers 15 residues. The CDR3 protein is CASLEAAPNTGELFF. The DNA for the CDR3 is TGTGCCAGCTTAGAGGCAGCTCCCAACACCGGGGAGCTGTTTTTT.

The V and J genes are TRBV5-1 and TRBJ2-1; 11 bases fit TRBD2. With V trimmed by 5 bases and J by 9 bases, 7 bases remained unmatched. CDR3 length equals 14 residues. The germline gives CDR1 SGHRS, CDR2 YFSETQ. The DNA of the CDR3 is TGCGCCAGCAGGGAGGGGCTAGCGGGGGGTGAGCAGTTCTTC. Its protein product is CASREGLAGGEQFF.

This rearrangement joins TRBV27 to TRBJ2-7; a possible D gene is TRBD2 (5 bases). CDR3 length equals 14 residues. The germline V gene encodes CDR1 MNHEY and CDR2 SMNVEV (reference sequence). Trimming removed 10 bases from V and 3 bases from J, with 19 bases in between. CDR3 residues: CATRPEGAGYEQYF. As DNA, the CDR3 is TGTGCCACACGTCCCGAGGGCGCTGGCTACGAGCAGTACTTC.

This clonotype was picked up a small number of times. This rearrangement joins TRBV7-8 to TRBJ2-3; D possibly corresponds to TRBD2 (6 bases). Trimming shortened V by 4 bases and J by 1 base, and 12 bases separated the two germline ends. Germline V gives CDR1 SGHVS, CDR2 FQNEAQ. This CDR3 is built from 15 residues. The CDR3 loop reads CASSSWGEGTDTQYF. The CDR3 nucleotides are TGTGCCAGCAGCTCTTGGGGGGAGGGCACAGATACGCAGTATTTT.

This clonotype was seen more than once but under ten times. The J gene is TRBJ1-6, the V gene TRBV20-1; the match to TRBD1 covers 8 bases. The germline V gene has CDR1 DFQATT and CDR2 SNEGSKA (reference sequence). Trimming at V came to 2 bases and at J to 0 bases, leaving 15 bases not matched to a gene. The CDR3 extends over 20 amino acids. CDR3 region: CSARFGTGGALGSYNSPLHF. DNA for the CDR3: TGCAGTGCTAGATTCGGGACAGGTGGTGCTTTGGGCTCCTATAATTCACCCCTCCACTTT.

This clonotype appeared many times. The chain recombines TRBV12-3 or TRBV12-4 with TRBJ2-4; 7 bases line up with TRBD2. The CDR3 contains 15 residues. V dropped 2 bases and J dropped 3; count of bases not matched to a gene: 4. The CDR3 DNA reads TGTGCCAGCAGTTTAAAAGGGGAGGGCAAAAACATTCAGTACTTC. It is translated as CASSLKGEGKNIQYF.

This clonotype was seen a few times. The chain links TRBV20-1 to TRBJ2-7; 11 bases map to TRBD2. This CDR3 has 13 residues. The germline gives CDR1 DFQATT, CDR2 SNEGSKA (reference sequence). Unmatched junction bases numbered 5, after V lost 4 bases and J lost 6 bases. CDR3 nucleotides: TGCAGTGCTAATAGCGGGAGGGACGCCGAGCAGTACTTC. Translated: CSANSGRDAEQYF.

This clonotype was observed at least ten times. The chain joins TRBV5-1 to TRBJ2-5; the match to TRBD1 covers 9 bases. The V gene's germline CDR1 is SGHRS and CDR2 YFSETQ. The CDR3 runs to 15 residues. Trimming removed 4 bases from V and 5 bases from J; junction bases left unmatched: 9. CDR3 amino acids: CASSRWDRDLETQYF. The DNA of the CDR3 is TGCGCCAGCAGCAGATGGGACAGGGACTTGGAGACCCAGTACTTC. Together with reference TRBV5-1 and TRBJ2-5, the CDR3 gives the full variable domain: KAGVTQTPRYLIKTRGQQVTLSCSPISGHRSVSWYQQTPGQGLQFLFEYFSETQRNKGNFPGRFSGRQFSNSRSEMNVSTLELGDSALYLCASSRWDRDLETQYFGPGTRLLVL.

This sequence joins TRBV12-3 or TRBV12-4 and TRBJ1-2; D gene unclear. Trimming stripped 6 bases from V and 3 bases from J, with 11 bases between. CDR3 length: 13 residues. The CDR3 sequence is CASSNLAYYGYTF. CDR3 DNA: TGTGCCAGCAGCAATCTCGCTTACTATGGCTACACCTTC.

The CDR3 protein is CASSMVVPSTGELFF. The CDR3, as DNA: TGTGCCAGTAGTATGGTCGTCCCCTCGACCGGGGAGCTGTTTTTT. The rearrangement links TRBV19 to TRBJ2-2, with D hard to call. From germline, CDR1 is LNHDA and CDR2 SQIVND (reference sequence). The CDR3 length is 15 residues. V was cut by 3 bases and J by 5 bases, with 13 bases left in between.

In this sample, this clonotype turned up a few times. The J gene is TRBJ1-1, the V gene TRBV6-1; no definite D call. V was cut by 2 bases and J by 0 bases, with 10 bases left in between. The CDR3 runs to 15 residues. Germline assignment: CDR1 MNHNS and CDR2 SASEGT. The CDR3 sequence: CASSEYVTLNTEAFF. Here the CDR3 DNA reads TGTGCCAGCAGTGAATACGTGACCCTGAACACTGAAGCTTTCTTT.

This clonotype was seen a few times. This chain uses TRBV6-5 with TRBJ1-1; D is possibly TRBD1 (6 bases). This CDR3 region has 15 residues. V lost 4 bases, J lost 0 bases, and 12 bases lay in between. Looked up from germline, CDR1 is MNHEY and CDR2 is SVGAGI. CDR3 protein: CASSSPGHLNTEAFF. The DNA of the CDR3 is TGTGCCAGCAGTTCACCGGGACACCTGAACACTGAAGCTTTCTTT.

This clonotype was found many times. The CDR3 sequence: CASSVDRKGEQFF. DNA for the CDR3: TGTGCCAGCAGCGTAGATCGTAAGGGTGAGCAGTTCTTC. This chain uses TRBV9 with TRBJ2-1, with D unresolved. Germline V gene sequence: CDR1 SGDLS, CDR2 YYNGEE. The CDR3 has 13 amino acids. Trimming removed 0 bases from V and 9 bases from J, with 10 bases in between.

This clonotype has a handful of counts. The chain uses TRBV7-9 and TRBJ1-6; the match to TRBD1 covers 9 bases. This CDR3 contains 16 residues. Germline V gene data show CDR1 as SEHNR and CDR2 as FQNEAQ (reference sequence). Trimming took 0 bases from V and 8 from J; bases not matched to a gene: 5. CDR3 nucleotides: TGTGCCAGCAGCTTAGCGGGGACAGGGATCGATTCACCCCTCCACTTT. Translated, it gives CASSLAGTGIDSPLHF.

The rearrangement joins TRBV7-9 to TRBJ2-3; D ambiguous. CDR1 SEHNR and CDR2 FQNEAQ come from the germline V gene (reference sequence). The CDR3 runs to 13 residues. Trimming stripped 5 bases from V and 9 bases from J, with 15 bases between. The CDR3 nucleotides are TGTGCCAGCAGCGCCCTGGGGATCAACACGCAGTATTTT. Translating it yields CASSALGINTQYF.

The chain links TRBV4-1 to TRBJ1-2, with 7 bases lining up with TRBD1. Per the germline V gene, CDR1 is MGHRA and CDR2 is YSYEKL. Unmatched junction bases numbered 13, after V lost 4 bases and J lost 8 bases. This CDR3 comprises 15 residues. CDR3 DNA sequence: TGCGCCAGCAGCCTGGGTGAGACAGGGACGCACGGCTACACCTTC. It encodes CASSLGETGTHGYTF.

The J gene is TRBJ2-7, the V gene TRBV6-2 or TRBV6-3; D call uncertain. Germline CDR1 reads MNHEY; CDR2 reads SVGEGT. V shed 0 bases and J shed 3 bases, with 15 bases lying between them. The CDR3 has 16 amino acids. CDR3 nucleotides: TGTGCCAGCAGTTACTCGAGAAACAGAGGCCGCTACGAGCAGTACTTC. Its translation: CASSYSRNRGRYEQYF.

This clonotype was seen only a few times. J is TRBJ2-1 and V is TRBV2, with D perhaps TRBD1 or TRBD2 (6 bases each). The ends were cut back, 6 bases at V and 5 bases at J, with 23 bases in the middle. The CDR3 has 17 residues. Germline V gene data show CDR1 as SNHLY and CDR2 as FYNNEI. The chain's CDR3 is CASRRGADPMVHNEQFF. The DNA for the CDR3 is TGTGCCAGCAGGAGGGGGGCGGACCCTATGGTGCACAATGAGCAGTTCTTC.

V gene TRBV13 combines with J gene TRBJ2-1; perhaps TRBD2 as D (5 bases). The V gene lost 1 base and the J gene lost 6 bases, with 7 bases spanning the gap. CDR3 size: 13 residues. Germline loops: CDR1 PRHDT, CDR2 FYEKMQ (reference sequence). CDR3: CASSLVRGNEQFF. CDR3 bases: TGTGCCAGCAGCTTAGTCCGGGGCAATGAGCAGTTCTTC. Supplemented by reference TRBV13 and TRBJ2-1, the full variable domain reads AAGVIQSPRHLIKEKRETATLKCYPIPRHDTVYWYQQGPGQDPQFLISFYEKMQSDKGSIPDRFSAQQFSDYHSELNMSSLELGDSALYFCASSLVRGNEQFFGPGTRLTVL.

V usage is TRBV2 and J usage is TRBJ1-5, with TRBD1 matching over 7 bases. CDR1 is SNHLY and CDR2 is FYNNEI in the germline V gene. Trimming removed 9 bases from V and 9 bases from J; junction bases left unmatched: 11. The CDR3 is 13 residues long. The CDR3 sequence: CASWDSKKGPQHF. DNA of the CDR3: TGTGCCAGTTGGGACAGCAAAAAGGGGCCCCAGCATTTT.

This clonotype appeared a few times. The chain couples TRBV15 to TRBJ2-1, with D perhaps TRBD2 (5 bases). The CDR3 is 15 amino acids. Germline V gene sequence: CDR1 LNHNV, CDR2 YYDKDF (reference sequence). The ends were cut back, 1 base at V and 5 bases at J, with 12 bases in the middle. The CDR3 region has the DNA TGTGCCACCAGCAGAGGCCCGGGAAAGGACAATGAGCAGTTCTTC. Amino acids: CATSRGPGKDNEQFF.